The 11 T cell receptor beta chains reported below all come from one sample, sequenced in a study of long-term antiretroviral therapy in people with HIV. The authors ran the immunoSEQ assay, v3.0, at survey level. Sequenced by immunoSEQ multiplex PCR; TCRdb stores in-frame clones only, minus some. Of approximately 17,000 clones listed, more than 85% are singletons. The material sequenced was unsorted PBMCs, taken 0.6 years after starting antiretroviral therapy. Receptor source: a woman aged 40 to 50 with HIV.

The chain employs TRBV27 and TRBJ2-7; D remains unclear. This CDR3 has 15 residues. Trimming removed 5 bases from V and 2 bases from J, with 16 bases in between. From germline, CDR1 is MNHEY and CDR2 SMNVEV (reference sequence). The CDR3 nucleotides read TGTGCCAGCAGTCCCTATGGGGTTGAGACCTACGAGCAGTACTTC. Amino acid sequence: CASSPYGVETYEQYF.

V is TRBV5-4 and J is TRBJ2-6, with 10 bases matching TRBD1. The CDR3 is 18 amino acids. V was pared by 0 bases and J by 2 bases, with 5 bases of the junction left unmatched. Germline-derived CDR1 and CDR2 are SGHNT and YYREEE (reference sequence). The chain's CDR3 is CASSLGGTGVAGANVLTF. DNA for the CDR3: TGTGCCAGCAGCTTGGGCGGGACAGGGGTCGCTGGGGCCAACGTCCTGACTTTC.

The DNA for the CDR3 is TGTGCCAGCAGCCGATACAATGAGCAGTTCTTC. This gives the protein CASSRYNEQFF. The chain employs TRBV27 and TRBJ2-1, with D hard to call. Trimming removed 6 bases from V and 4 bases from J, with 4 bases in between. The CDR3 contains 11 residues. Germline assignment: CDR1 MNHEY and CDR2 SMNVEV (reference sequence).

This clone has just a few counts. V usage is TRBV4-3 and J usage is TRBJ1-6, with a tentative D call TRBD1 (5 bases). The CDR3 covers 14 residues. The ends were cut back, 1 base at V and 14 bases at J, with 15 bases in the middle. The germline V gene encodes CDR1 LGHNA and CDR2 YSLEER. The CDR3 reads CASSQVQGSASLHF. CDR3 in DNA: TGCGCCAGCAGCCAAGTGCAGGGCTCCGCGTCCCTCCACTTT.

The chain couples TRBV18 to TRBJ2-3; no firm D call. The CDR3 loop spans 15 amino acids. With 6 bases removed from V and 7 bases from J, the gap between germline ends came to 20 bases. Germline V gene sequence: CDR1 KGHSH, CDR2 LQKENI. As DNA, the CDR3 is TGTGCCAGCTCCCCGGATGGACCAAAACCCAATACGCAGTATTTT. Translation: CASSPDGPKPNTQYF.

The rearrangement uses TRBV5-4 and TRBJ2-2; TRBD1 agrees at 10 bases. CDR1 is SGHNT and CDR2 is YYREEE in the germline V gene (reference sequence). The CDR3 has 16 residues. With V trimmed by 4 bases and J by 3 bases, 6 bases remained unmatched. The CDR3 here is CASSEGQGMYTGELFF. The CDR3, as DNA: TGTGCCAGCAGCGAGGGACAGGGGATGTACACCGGGGAGCTGTTTTTT.

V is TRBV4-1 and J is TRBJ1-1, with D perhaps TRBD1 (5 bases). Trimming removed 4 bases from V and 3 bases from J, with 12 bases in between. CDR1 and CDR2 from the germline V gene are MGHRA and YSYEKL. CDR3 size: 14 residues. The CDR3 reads CASSPYQGYTEAFF. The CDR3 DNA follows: TGCGCCAGCAGCCCGTATCAGGGTTACACTGAAGCTTTCTTT.

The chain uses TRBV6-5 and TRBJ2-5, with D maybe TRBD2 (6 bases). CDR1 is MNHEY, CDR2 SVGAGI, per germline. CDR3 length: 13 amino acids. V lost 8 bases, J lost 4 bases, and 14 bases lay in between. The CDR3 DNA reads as TGTGCCAGCCGCTCAGGAGGGCGAGAGACCCAGTACTTC. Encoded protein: CASRSGGRETQYF.

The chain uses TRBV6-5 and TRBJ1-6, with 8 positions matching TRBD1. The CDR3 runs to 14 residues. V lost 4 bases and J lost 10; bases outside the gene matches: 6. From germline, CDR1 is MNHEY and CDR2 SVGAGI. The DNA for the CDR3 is TGTGCCAGCAGTTTGGACAGGGTAGAGTCACCCCTCCACTTT. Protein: CASSLDRVESPLHF.

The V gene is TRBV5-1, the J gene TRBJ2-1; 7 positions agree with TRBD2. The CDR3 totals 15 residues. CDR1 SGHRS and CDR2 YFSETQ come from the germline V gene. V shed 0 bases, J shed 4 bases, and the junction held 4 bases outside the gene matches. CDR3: CASSLVAGGYNEQFF. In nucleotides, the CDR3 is TGCGCCAGCAGCTTGGTGGCCGGGGGGTACAATGAGCAGTTCTTC.

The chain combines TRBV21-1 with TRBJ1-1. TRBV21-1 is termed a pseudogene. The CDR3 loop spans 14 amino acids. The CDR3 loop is CASSKDGRNTEAFF. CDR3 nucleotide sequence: TGTGCCAGCAGCAAAGACGGCAGGAACACTGAAGCTTTCTTT.